These 2 T cell receptor beta chains originate from one sample sequenced in a study of cytomegalovirus exposure and HLA in healthy donors. The primer mix had 60 Vbeta and 13 Jbeta primers. TCRdb's table, derived via immunoSEQ multiplex PCR, lists solely in-frame clones and lacks some. The data hold 110,000 to 150,000 clones, with 80% to 85% observed a single time. Specimen: PBMCs. These receptors were taken from a female donor in good health and CMV-seronegative.

The chain has TRBV28 and TRBJ2-7; 7 bases are shared with TRBD2. Unmatched junction bases numbered 13, after V lost 6 bases and J lost 2 bases. From germline, CDR1 is MDHEN and CDR2 SYDVKM. The CDR3 loop spans 16 amino acids. CDR3 in DNA: TGTGCCAGCAGCTTAACGGGGGGTTTAGAGCCCTACGAGCAGTACTTC. Amino acid sequence: CASSLTGGLEPYEQYF.

This clone came up once. The chain employs TRBV6-5 and TRBJ1-1, with D unclear. There are 13 residues in the CDR3. V dropped 5 bases and J dropped 4 bases, with 11 bases sitting between them. CDR1 is MNHEY, CDR2 SVGAGI, per germline. The DNA for the CDR3 is TGTGCCAGCAGTCCCCTTGAGGGCACTGAAGCTTTCTTT. As protein: CASSPLEGTEAFF.